Presented here are 19 T cell receptor beta chains from one specimen sequenced in a study of T cells in Graves' hyperthyroidism and ophthalmopathy. Amplified regions were TCR beta CDR3 sequences from RNA transcripts. Carried out on the TCR CDR3, a first-round RT-PCR used the HTBI primer set. TCRdb independently ran MiXCR on the multiplex PCR reads; one entry per CDR3 protein. The sample holds about 580,000 distinct CDR3 sequences, 46% seen once. What was sequenced was peripheral blood or thyroid tissue (not recorded which). The receptor source for this set is a woman between 18 and 30 years old with Graves' hyperthyroidism.

This clonotype has a count of ten or more. V gene TRBV3-1 combines with J gene TRBJ2-5, with D possibly matching TRBD2 (5 bases). This CDR3 is built from 14 residues. CDR1 LGHDT and CDR2 YNNKEL come from the germline V gene (reference sequence). Trimming removed 4 bases at V and 4 bases at J, with 13 bases between. In nucleotides, the CDR3 is TGTGCCAGCAGCCCAACTAGTACGGCAGAGACCCAGTACTTC. As protein: CASSPTSTAETQYF.

This clonotype occurred many times. The V gene is TRBV20-1, the J gene TRBJ2-7; 10 nucleotides line up with TRBD2. V lost 3 bases, J lost 4 bases, and 9 bases stayed unmatched. CDR3 size: 15 residues. Germline-derived CDR1 and CDR2 are DFQATT and SNEGSKA (reference sequence). CDR3 residues: CSASPLAGDTYEQYF. In DNA, the CDR3 is TGCAGTGCTAGCCCCCTAGCGGGAGATACGTACGAGCAGTACTTC.

This clonotype was observed at least ten times. The chain combines TRBV19 with TRBJ1-1; 7 bases line up with TRBD1. V was clipped by 10 bases and J by 5 bases; unmatched bases: 7. This CDR3 is 12 amino acids long. Germline V lookup: CDR1 LNHDA, CDR2 SQIVND (reference sequence). CDR3 in DNA: TGTGCCACTTGGACAGGAGGGACTGAAGCTTTCTTT. It translates to CATWTGGTEAFF. Supplemented by reference TRBV19 and TRBJ1-1, the full variable domain reads DGGITQSPKYLFRKEGQNVTLSCEQNLNHDAMYWYRQDPGQGLRLIYYSQIVNDFQKGDIAEGYSVSREKKESFPLTVTSAQKNPTAFYLCATWTGGTEAFFGQGTRLTVV.

The V call is TRBV20-1, the J call TRBJ1-2, with D unresolved. From germline, CDR1 is DFQATT and CDR2 SNEGSKA (reference sequence). The CDR3 has 12 residues. Trimming left V 7 bases short and J 3 bases short, with 12 bases between. The CDR3 protein is CSGVDKYYGYTF. CDR3 bases: TGCAGTGGGGTGGATAAATACTATGGCTACACCTTC.

The chain links TRBV5-1 to TRBJ1-2; no clear D gene. The CDR3 runs 14 residues. CDR1 and CDR2 (germline): SGHRS, YFSETQ. V was clipped by 1 base and J by 8 bases, with 15 bases between them. This CDR3 reads CASSLLVQKDGYTF. Here the CDR3 DNA reads TGCGCCAGCAGCTTGCTCGTGCAGAAGGACGGCTACACCTTC.

CDR3 loop: CASSRATTGRRSPLHF. The DNA of the CDR3 is TGTGCCAGCAGCCGAGCCACAACAGGGCGTAGATCACCCCTCCACTTT. J is TRBJ1-6 and V is TRBV11-1, with D possibly TRBD1 on 6 matching bases. Germline-derived CDR1 and CDR2 are SGHAT and FQDESV (reference sequence). The CDR3 length is 16 residues. With 5 bases removed from V and 10 bases from J, the gap between germline ends came to 21 bases.

This clonotype has a count of ten or more. This chain connects TRBV6-1 to TRBJ2-2; 14 nucleotides align to TRBD2. The CDR3 spans 15 residues. With V trimmed by 4 bases and J by 6 bases, 1 base remained unmatched. CDR1 and CDR2 from the germline V gene are MNHNS and SASEGT. The CDR3 reads CASSGLAGGPGELFF. CDR3 in DNA: TGTGCCAGCAGTGGACTAGCGGGAGGGCCCGGGGAGCTGTTTTTT.

A remark on this clonotype: One end of the junction is discordant with germline, which a read error may explain. The CDR3 protein is CASSLEGGENTEAFF. CDR3 sequence (DNA): TGCGCCAGCAGCTTGGAAGGGGGAGAGAACACTGAAGCTTTCTTT. The chain couples TRBV5-4 to TRBJ1-1, with TRBD1 as a possible D gene (6 bases). Looked up from germline, CDR1 is SGHNT and CDR2 is YYREEE (reference sequence). The CDR3 contains 15 residues.

This clonotype was recorded a few times. V and J are TRBV7-3 and TRBJ2-7, with unresolved D. V was pared by 5 bases and J by 7 bases, with 18 bases between. From germline, CDR1 is SGHTA and CDR2 FQGTGA. The CDR3 spans 14 residues. The CDR3 region is CASSPEDSYNEQYF. DNA of the CDR3: TGTGCCAGCAGCCCAGAAGACTCGTACAATGAGCAGTACTTC.

This clonotype was picked up many times. The chain combines TRBV20-1 with TRBJ2-6, with D tentatively TRBD2 (6 bases). Germline-derived CDR1 and CDR2 are DFQATT and SNEGSKA (reference sequence). Trimming shortened V by 5 bases and J by 0 bases, and 11 bases separated the two germline ends. The CDR3 is 15 amino acids. As DNA, the CDR3 is TGCAGTGCTTCCCTCGGGGGCTCTGGGGCCAACGTCCTGACTTTC. Residues: CSASLGGSGANVLTF.

This clonotype has just a few counts. The chain employs TRBV30 and TRBJ2-7, with D tentatively TRBD1 or TRBD2 (5 bases each). Trimming removed 0 bases from V and 6 bases from J, with 12 bases in between. The CDR3 is made up of 13 amino acids. Germline CDR1 reads GTSNPN; CDR2 reads SVGIG (reference sequence). CDR3 loop: CAWSVILRGEQYF. The CDR3 region has the DNA TGTGCCTGGAGTGTTATATTGAGGGGCGAGCAGTACTTC.

The chain has TRBV7-6 and TRBJ2-7, with 7 positions matching TRBD2. CDR1 is SGHVS, CDR2 FNYEAQ, per germline. Trimming at V came to 0 bases and at J to 6 bases, leaving 5 bases not matched to a gene. The CDR3 extends over 14 amino acids. Here the CDR3 DNA reads TGTGCCAGCAGCTTAGCCGCGGGAGTAATCGAGCAGTACTTC. Amino acids: CASSLAAGVIEQYF.

This sequence joins TRBV20-1 and TRBJ1-5; 10 nucleotides match TRBD1. Germline loops: CDR1 DFQATT, CDR2 SNEGSKA (reference sequence). V gave up 6 bases and J gave up 4 bases; unmatched junction bases: 6. The CDR3 contains 14 residues. The CDR3 region is CSAGQGSGNQPQHF. In DNA, the CDR3 is TGCAGTGCGGGACAGGGGTCTGGAAATCAGCCCCAGCATTTT.

This clonotype was counted only a few times. The CDR3 nucleotides are TGTGCCAGCACCCCCACCAGGGCTAGCGGGAGTGATACGCAGTATTTT. Residues: CASTPTRASGSDTQYF. The chain has TRBV2 and TRBJ2-3; 10 nucleotides line up with TRBD2. J lost 6 bases, V lost 7 bases, and 13 bases had no gene match. This CDR3 contains 16 residues. Germline CDR1 and CDR2: SNHLY and FYNNEI.

This clonotype came up once. This chain links TRBV5-1 with TRBJ2-6, with 12 bases aligning to TRBD2. The CDR3 is 18 residues long. Germline V CDR1 and CDR2: SGHRS, YFSETQ. V gave up 0 bases and J gave up 4 bases; unmatched junction bases: 5. CDR3 bases: TGCGCCAGCAGCTTGGGGACTAGCGGGACGGAAGGGGCCAACGTCCTGACTTTC. This translates into CASSLGTSGTEGANVLTF.

This clonotype came up many times. J is TRBJ1-5 and V is TRBV24-1; no clear D gene. The CDR3 loop spans 10 amino acids. V was clipped by 12 bases and J by 6 bases, with 8 bases between them. CDR1 KGHDR and CDR2 SFDVKD come from the germline V gene. CDR3 region: CAAEIQPQHF. The CDR3 DNA follows: TGTGCCGCCGAAATTCAGCCCCAGCATTTT.

The J gene is TRBJ2-1, the V gene TRBV7-2, with D maybe TRBD2 (5 bases). The CDR3 is 14 amino acids. CDR1 and CDR2 from the germline V gene are SGHTA and FQGNSA. Trimming left V 6 bases short and J 2 bases short, with 11 bases between. This CDR3 is CASSSSGTYNEQFF. CDR3 nucleotide sequence: TGTGCCAGCAGTTCATCCGGGACCTACAATGAGCAGTTCTTC.

This clonotype was counted only a few times. The chain links TRBV11-2 to TRBJ2-2; 9 positions match TRBD1. Trimming removed 5 bases from V and 7 bases from J; junction bases left unmatched: 8. Germline lookup yields CDR1 SGHAT and CDR2 FQNNGV. CDR3 size: 15 residues. CDR3 coding DNA: TGTGCCAGCAGCACCAACAGGGGGCTCGGCGGGGAGCTGTTTTTT. Translated: CASSTNRGLGGELFF.

This clonotype was observed at least ten times. CDR3 sequence: CASSSQGWEQYF. The CDR3 DNA reads as TGTGCCAGCAGTTCACAGGGCTGGGAGCAGTACTTC. The genes are TRBV28 and TRBJ2-7; D may be TRBD1 (6 bases). V lost 4 bases and J 7 bases, leaving 11 bases between the germline ends. Germline CDR1 is MDHEN and CDR2 is SYDVKM. The CDR3 runs to 12 residues. Supplemented by reference TRBV28 and TRBJ2-7, the full variable domain reads DVKVTQSSRYLVKRTGEKVFLECVQDMDHENMFWYRQDPGLGLRLIYFSYDVKMKEKGDIPEGYSVSREKKERFSLILESASTNQTSMYLCASSSQGWEQYFGPGTRLTVT.